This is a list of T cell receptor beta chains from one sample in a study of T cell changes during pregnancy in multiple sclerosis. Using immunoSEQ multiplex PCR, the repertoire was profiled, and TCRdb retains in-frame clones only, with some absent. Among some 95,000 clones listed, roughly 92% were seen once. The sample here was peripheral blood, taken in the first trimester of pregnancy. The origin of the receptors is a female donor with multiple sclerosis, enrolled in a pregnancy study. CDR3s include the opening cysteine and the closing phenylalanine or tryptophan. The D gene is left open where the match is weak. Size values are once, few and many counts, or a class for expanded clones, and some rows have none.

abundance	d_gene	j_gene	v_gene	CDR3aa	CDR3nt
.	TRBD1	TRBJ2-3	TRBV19	CASKRFGQDTDTQYF	TGTGCCAGTAAAAGGTTCGGACAGGACACAGATACGCAGTATTTT
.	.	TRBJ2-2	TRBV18	CASSPQRAGELFF	TGTGCCAGCTCACCACAGAGGGCCGGGGAGCTGTTTTTT
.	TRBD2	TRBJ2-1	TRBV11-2	CASSYLAGSNEQFF	TGTGCCAGCAGCTACCTAGCGGGAAGTAATGAGCAGTTCTTC
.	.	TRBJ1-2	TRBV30	CAWSWRNYGYTF	TGTGCCTGGAGTTGGCGGAACTATGGCTACACCTTC
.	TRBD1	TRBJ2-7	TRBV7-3	CASSLYPTGVRGEQYF	TGTGCCAGCAGCTTATACCCGACAGGGGTACGTGGCGAGCAGTACTTC
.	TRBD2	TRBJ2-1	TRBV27	CASSASGRAGEQFF	TGTGCCAGCAGTGCAAGCGGGAGGGCTGGTGAGCAGTTCTTC
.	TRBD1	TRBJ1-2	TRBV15	CATHSSLTGDPYTF	TGTGCCACCCACTCTAGTTTAACAGGGGATCCCTACACCTTC
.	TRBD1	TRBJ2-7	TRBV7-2	CASSWGQGAYEQYF	TGTGCCAGCAGCTGGGGACAGGGGGCCTACGAGCAGTACTTC
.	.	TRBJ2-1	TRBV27	CASSLGGNEQFF	TGTGCCAGCAGTTTGGGGGGCAATGAGCAGTTCTTC
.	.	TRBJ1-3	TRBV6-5	CASSYGGWTDTIYF	TGTGCCAGCAGTTATGGGGGTTGGACAGACACCATATATTTT
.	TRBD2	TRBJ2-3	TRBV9	CASSVSGKGTDTQYF	TGTGCCAGCAGCGTAAGCGGGAAGGGGACAGATACGCAGTATTTT
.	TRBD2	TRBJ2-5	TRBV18	CASSHETGGLETQYF	TGTGCCAGCTCCCATGAGACGGGAGGTCTTGAGACCCAGTACTTC
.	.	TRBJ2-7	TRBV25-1	CASSGDRYEQYF	TGTGCCAGCTCCGGTGATCGTTACGAGCAGTACTTC
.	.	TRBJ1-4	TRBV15	CATSIGGRDEKLFF	TGTGCCACCAGCATAGGAGGACGGGATGAAAAACTGTTTTTT
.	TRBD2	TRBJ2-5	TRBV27	CASSSLMGGGHETQYF	TGTGCCAGCAGTTCCTTAATGGGGGGAGGGCACGAGACCCAGTACTTC
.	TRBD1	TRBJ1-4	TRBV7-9	CASSSPTGYANEKLFF	TGTGCCAGCAGCTCCCCGACAGGGTACGCTAATGAAAAACTGTTTTTT
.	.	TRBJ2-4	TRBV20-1	CSARDLSVQYF	TGCAGTGCTAGAGATCTTAGCGTTCAGTACTTC
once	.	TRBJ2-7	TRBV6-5	CASSYSGELDEQYF	TGTGCCAGCAGTTACTCCGGGGAACTAGACGAGCAGTACTTC
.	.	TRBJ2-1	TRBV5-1	CASSFRSSYNEQFF	TGCGCCAGCAGCTTTCGCAGCTCCTACAATGAGCAGTTCTTC
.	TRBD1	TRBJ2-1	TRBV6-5	CASSYETGGRNEQFF	TGTGCCAGCAGTTACGAGACAGGGGGGCGCAATGAGCAGTTCTTC
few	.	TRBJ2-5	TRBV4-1	CASSQADRFETQYF	TGCGCCAGCAGCCAAGCGGACAGATTCGAGACCCAGTACTTC
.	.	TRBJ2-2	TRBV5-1	CASSFRRGNTGELFF	TGCGCCAGCAGCTTCCGAAGGGGGAACACCGGGGAGCTGTTTTTT
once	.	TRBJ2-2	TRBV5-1	CASSQGQPTTGELFF	TGCGCCAGCAGCCAAGGACAGCCGACCACCGGGGAGCTGTTTTTT
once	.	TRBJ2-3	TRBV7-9	CASSLGGTALSTDTQYF	TGTGCCAGCAGCTTAGGCGGGACAGCACTAAGCACAGATACGCAGTATTTT
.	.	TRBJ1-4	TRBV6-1	CASSAFLDSYEKLFF	TGTGCCAGCAGTGCATTCCTGGACAGCTATGAAAAACTGTTTTTT
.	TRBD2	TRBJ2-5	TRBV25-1	CASSEWDSGGETQYF	TGTGCCAGCAGTGAATGGGACTCGGGAGGCGAGACCCAGTACTTC
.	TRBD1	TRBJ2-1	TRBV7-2	CASSLLRTGGYNEQFF	TGTGCCAGCAGCTTACTCAGGACAGGGGGCTACAATGAGCAGTTCTTC
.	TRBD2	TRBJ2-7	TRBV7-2	CASSWTSGYEQYF	TGTGCCAGCAGCTGGACTAGCGGCTACGAGCAGTACTTC
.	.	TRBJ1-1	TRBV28	CASSLLLRGYEAFF	TGTGCCAGCAGTTTATTACTAAGGGGGTATGAAGCTTTCTTT
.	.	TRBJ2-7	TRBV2	CASIGEYEQYF	TGTGCCAGCATTGGGGAGTACGAGCAGTACTTC
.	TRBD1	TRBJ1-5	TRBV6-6	CAISGQGYNQPQHF	TGTGCCATTTCGGGACAGGGATACAATCAGCCCCAGCATTTT
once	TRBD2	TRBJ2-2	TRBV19	CASRSWASGRDTGELFF	TGTGCCAGTAGATCATGGGCTAGCGGGAGGGACACCGGGGAGCTGTTTTTT
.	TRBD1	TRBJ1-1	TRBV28	CASSFGLRGRWTEAFF	TGTGCCAGCAGTTTCGGCCTGAGGGGGCGTTGGACTGAAGCTTTCTTT
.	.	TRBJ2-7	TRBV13	CASSLTQYEQYF	TGTGCCAGCAGCTTAACGCAGTACGAGCAGTACTTC
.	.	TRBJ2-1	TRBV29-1	CSESKQGDEQFF	TGCAGCGAGAGTAAACAGGGCGATGAGCAGTTCTTC
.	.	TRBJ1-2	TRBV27	CASSLYPPAGDTNYGYTF	TGTGCCAGCAGTTTATACCCCCCGGCAGGCGATACTAACTATGGCTACACCTTC
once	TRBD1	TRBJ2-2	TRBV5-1	CASSLRQGAAGELFF	TGCGCCAGCAGCTTGCGTCAGGGGGCGGCCGGGGAGCTGTTTTTT
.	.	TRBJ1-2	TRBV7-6	CASSLGQGISYGYTF	TGTGCCAGCAGCTTAGGGCAGGGGATAAGCTATGGCTACACCTTC
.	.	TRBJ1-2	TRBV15	CATSRDKGANYGYTF	TGTGCCACCAGCAGAGATAAGGGGGCTAACTATGGCTACACCTTC
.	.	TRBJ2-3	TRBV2	CASNLGGGPDTQYF	TGTGCCAGCAATCTGGGAGGGGGTCCAGATACGCAGTATTTT
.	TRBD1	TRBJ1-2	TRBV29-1	CSVDDESGQRFKGRANYGYTF	TGCAGCGTTGATGATGAGTCGGGACAGCGTTTTAAGGGGCGGGCTAACTATGGCTACACCTTC
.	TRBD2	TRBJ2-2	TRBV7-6	CASSGAGLYTGELFF	TGTGCCAGCAGCGGAGCGGGACTTTACACCGGGGAGCTGTTTTTT
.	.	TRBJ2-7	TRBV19	CASSPADGGARYEQYF	TGTGCCAGTAGTCCAGCGGACGGAGGGGCGAGGTACGAGCAGTACTTC
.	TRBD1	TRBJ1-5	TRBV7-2	CASSLRTGENQPQHF	TGTGCCAGCAGCTTACGGACAGGGGAAAATCAGCCCCAGCATTTT
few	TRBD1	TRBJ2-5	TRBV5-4	CASSLPTGGRETQYF	TGTGCCAGCAGCTTACCGACAGGGGGAAGAGAGACCCAGTACTTC
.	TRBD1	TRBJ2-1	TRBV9	CASSASGQGREQFF	TGTGCCAGCAGCGCCTCGGGACAGGGCCGTGAGCAGTTCTTC
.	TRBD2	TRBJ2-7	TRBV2	CASSEPRGLAGREQYF	TGTGCCAGCAGTGAACCCCGGGGTCTAGCGGGACGGGAGCAGTACTTC
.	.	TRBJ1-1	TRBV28	CASISWNTEAFF	TGTGCCAGCATTTCCTGGAACACTGAAGCTTTCTTT
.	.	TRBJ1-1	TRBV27	CASSFTGTNTEAFF	TGTGCCAGCAGTTTCACAGGGACGAACACTGAAGCTTTCTTT
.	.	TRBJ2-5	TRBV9	CASSVVGGLPQETQYF	TGTGCCAGCAGCGTAGTCGGAGGTTTGCCTCAAGAGACCCAGTACTTC
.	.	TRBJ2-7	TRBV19	CASSMRTAPYEQYF	TGTGCCAGTAGTATGAGGACAGCCCCCTACGAGCAGTACTTC
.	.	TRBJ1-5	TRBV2	CASRQSPGLQPQHF	TGTGCCAGCAGACAAAGTCCAGGGCTTCAGCCCCAGCATTTT
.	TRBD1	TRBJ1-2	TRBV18	CASSHPRQGKVYGYTF	TGTGCCAGCTCACATCCCAGACAGGGGAAGGTCTATGGCTACACCTTC